Below, 30 T cell receptor beta chains from the same sample are listed, as sequenced in a study of cytomegalovirus exposure and HLA in healthy donors. PCR was performed using 60 Vbeta and 13 Jbeta primers. Data came from immunoSEQ multiplex PCR; TCRdb stores just in-frame clones and leaves some out. There are 140,000 to 150,000 clones in the sample; approximately 78% occur only once, and just under 3% lies in the top ten. The sample was PBMCs. The receptors shown here come from a female donor in good health and CMV-seronegative.

The chain uses TRBV30 and TRBJ2-1; TRBD2 agrees at 13 bases. Germline values: CDR1 GTSNPN, CDR2 SVGIG (reference sequence). Unmatched junction bases numbered 6, after V lost 3 bases and J lost 7 bases. The CDR3 loop spans 15 amino acids. CDR3 in amino acids: CAWRGLAGVSNEQFF. The CDR3 DNA sequence: TGTGCCTGGAGAGGACTAGCGGGAGTGTCGAATGAGCAGTTCTTC.

The gene calls are TRBV29-1 and TRBJ2-1, with 9 bases identical to TRBD2. Germline values: CDR1 SQVTM, CDR2 ANQGSEA. This CDR3 spans 13 amino acids. V lost 8 bases, J lost 4 bases, and 6 bases stayed unmatched. CDR3 amino acids: CSTPTSGYNEQFF. CDR3 in DNA: TGCAGCACACCGACTAGCGGATACAATGAGCAGTTCTTC.

V usage is TRBV10-3 and J usage is TRBJ2-7; TRBD1 matches 10 bases. CDR3 size: 14 residues. V was clipped by 6 bases and J by 3 bases; unmatched bases: 5. Germline V gene data show CDR1 as ENHRY and CDR2 as SYGVKD. Here the CDR3 reads CAIRGGTGDYEQYF. CDR3 nucleotide sequence: TGTGCCATCAGGGGAGGGACAGGGGACTACGAGCAGTACTTC.

The chain joins TRBV5-1 to TRBJ2-5, with 8 bases fitting TRBD2. From germline, CDR1 is SGHRS and CDR2 YFSETQ. V trimming: 4 bases; J trimming: 4 bases; junction bases outside the gene matches: 9. This CDR3 spans 15 amino acids. As DNA, the CDR3 is TGCGCCAGCAGCGTATCGGGAGGGCATGGAGAGACCCAGTACTTC. Translation gives CASSVSGGHGETQYF.

The rearrangement joins TRBV5-4 to TRBJ2-3; 9 bases are shared with TRBD2. The CDR3 extends over 15 amino acids. Unmatched junction bases numbered 5, after V lost 1 base and J lost 5 bases. Germline loops: CDR1 SGHNT, CDR2 YYREEE (reference sequence). The CDR3 spells CASSLTSGRRDTQYF. Written as DNA, the CDR3 is TGTGCCAGCAGCTTGACAAGCGGGAGGAGAGATACGCAGTATTTT.

The chain is built from TRBV28 and TRBJ2-6, with D hard to call. Trimming stripped 7 bases from V and 0 bases from J, with 4 bases between. Germline CDR1 MDHEN, CDR2 SYDVKM. The CDR3 totals 13 residues. The CDR3 region is CASTFSGANVLTF. The CDR3 DNA reads TGTGCCAGCACCTTCTCTGGGGCCAACGTCCTGACTTTC.

This clone appeared once. J is TRBJ2-7 and V is TRBV6-5; possibly TRBD2 for D (5 bases). Trimming took 6 bases from V and 3 from J, leaving 15 bases between them. The CDR3 has 14 residues. Germline loops: CDR1 MNHEY, CDR2 SVGAGI. This CDR3 reads CASRTGEVSYEQYF. CDR3 DNA: TGTGCCAGCAGAACCGGGGAAGTAAGCTACGAGCAGTACTTC.

The rearrangement uses TRBV5-8 and TRBJ1-5; a weak D match, TRBD1 (5 bases). The CDR3 has 14 residues. The ends were cut back, 4 bases at V and 3 bases at J, with 11 bases in the middle. Per the germline V gene, CDR1 is SGHTS and CDR2 is YDEGEE. CDR3 nucleotide sequence: TGTGCCAGCAGCCTAGGGGAATACAATCAGCCCCAGCATTTT. This codes for CASSLGEYNQPQHF.

The rearrangement links TRBV12-2 to TRBJ2-5; no check of the table's D call, TRBD2, against the DNA was made. TRBV12-2 is shown as a pseudogene. This CDR3 spans 18 amino acids. CDR3 residues: CASRLKPAGTSGQETQYF. DNA of the CDR3: TGTGCAAGTCGCTTAAAGCCGGCGGGGACTAGCGGGCAAGAGACCCAGTACTTC.

This chain links TRBV5-1 with TRBJ2-7; D is possibly TRBD2 (6 bases). The germline V gene has CDR1 SGHRS and CDR2 YFSETQ. The ends were cut back, 5 bases at V and 2 bases at J, with 20 bases in the middle. The CDR3 sequence is 16 residues long. The DNA for the CDR3 is TGCGCCAGCAGTCGCGGAAACTTGGGGGGAGCCTACGAGCAGTACTTC. Residues: CASSRGNLGGAYEQYF.

This chain connects TRBV4-1 to TRBJ2-3, with a weak D call TRBD1 (5 bases). Trimming took off 0 bases at V and 2 bases at J, with 12 bases between the two ends. Germline lookup yields CDR1 MGHRA and CDR2 YSYEKL. This CDR3 region has 16 residues. The CDR3 coding sequence is TGCGCCAGCAGCCAAGATACAGGCGGATTCACAGATACGCAGTATTTT. This codes for CASSQDTGGFTDTQYF.

The chain recombines TRBV5-1 with TRBJ1-2; weak D call: TRBD1 (5 bases). CDR1 SGHRS and CDR2 YFSETQ come from the germline V gene. V lost 0 bases and J 7 bases, leaving 7 bases between the germline ends. This CDR3 has 12 amino acids. CDR3 in amino acids: CASSLGQFGYTF. The CDR3 coding sequence is TGCGCCAGCAGCTTGGGACAGTTTGGCTACACCTTC.

This clone was counted between two and nine times. The rearrangement joins TRBV5-6 to TRBJ1-1; perhaps TRBD1 as D (5 bases). The germline V and J ends were trimmed by 4 bases and 5 bases, with 12 bases remaining between them. The germline V gene encodes CDR1 SGHDT and CDR2 YYEEEE. This CDR3 comprises 13 residues. This chain's CDR3 is CASSGTGGTEAFF. DNA for the CDR3: TGTGCCAGCAGCGGAACCGGGGGGACTGAAGCTTTCTTT.

This clone was found a few times. The chain links TRBV27 to TRBJ1-5; D is unresolved. The ends were cut back, 1 base at V and 0 bases at J, with 13 bases in the middle. The CDR3 extends over 17 amino acids. Germline CDR1 is MNHEY and CDR2 is SMNVEV (reference sequence). The CDR3 loop reads CASSLFGDPYSNQPQHF. The CDR3 nucleotides are TGTGCCAGCAGTTTATTTGGAGACCCCTATAGCAATCAGCCCCAGCATTTT.

This clone was found a few times. Different DNA sequences within this sample yield the same CDR3. The chain links TRBV27 to TRBJ2-1; 12 bases agree with TRBD2. The CDR3 consists of 14 residues. V lost 6 bases to trimming and J lost 5 bases; unmatched junction nucleotides: 2. Germline CDR1 reads MNHEY; CDR2 reads SMNVEV (reference sequence). DNA of the CDR3: TGTGCCAGCAGGACTAGCGGGAGCCACAATGAGCAGTTCTTC. Encoded protein: CASRTSGSHNEQFF.

This clone was seen a handful of times. V is TRBV7-2 and J is TRBJ1-1, with TRBD1 matching over 7 bases. Germline CDR1 SGHTA, CDR2 FQGNSA. The CDR3 covers 15 residues. J gave up 2 bases and V 1 base, and 4 bases lay outside the gene matches. This CDR3 reads CASSLGTGHNTEAFF. CDR3 bases: TGTGCCAGCAGCTTAGGGACAGGTCATAACACTGAAGCTTTCTTT. Variable domain in full (rest from reference TRBV7-2 and TRBJ1-1): GAGVSQSPSNKVTEKGKDVELRCDPISGHTALYWYRQSLGQGLEFLIYFQGNSAPDKSGLPSDRFSAERTGGSVSTLTIQRTQQEDSAVYLCASSLGTGHNTEAFFGQGTRLTVV.

The chain is built from TRBV28 and TRBJ2-5; 7 bases fit TRBD1. The germline V gene has CDR1 MDHEN and CDR2 SYDVKM. CDR3 size: 13 residues. V lost 6 bases, J lost 3 bases, and 4 bases stayed unmatched. The CDR3 DNA reads as TGTGCCAGCAGACCCACAGGGGAAGAGACCCAGTACTTC. Translated: CASRPTGEETQYF.

J is TRBJ2-7 and V is TRBV28, with 7 bases identical to TRBD1. Germline CDR1 and CDR2: MDHEN and SYDVKM. The CDR3 has 16 amino acids. Trimming cost V 7 bases and J 0 bases; bases outside gene matches: 12. Written as DNA, the CDR3 is TGTGCCAGCACCCAAGGGGGACAGATGAACTCCTACGAGCAGTACTTC. Translated, it gives CASTQGGQMNSYEQYF.

The gene calls are TRBV5-5 and TRBJ1-3, with 7 bases matching TRBD1. The CDR3 has 16 amino acids. After removal of 2 bases from V and 0 bases from J, the junction contained 5 bases not matched to a gene. Per germline, CDR1 SGHKS and CDR2 YYEKEE (reference sequence). CDR3 amino acids: CASSFRQGVSGNTIYF. CDR3 DNA sequence: TGTGCCAGCAGCTTTCGACAGGGAGTCTCTGGAAACACCATATATTTT.

The J gene is TRBJ2-2, the V gene TRBV4-1; 9 nucleotides line up with TRBD1. With 0 bases clipped from V and 2 bases from J, the junction kept 4 bases outside the gene matches. Germline V gives CDR1 MGHRA, CDR2 YSYEKL. This CDR3 spans 17 amino acids. CDR3 DNA sequence: TGCGCCAGCAGCCAAGATTTACAGGGGGCAAACACCGGGGAGCTGTTTTTT. This encodes CASSQDLQGANTGELFF.

This rearrangement joins TRBV19 to TRBJ1-1, with 8 bases that match TRBD1. CDR1 LNHDA and CDR2 SQIVND come from the germline V gene (reference sequence). This CDR3 comprises 15 residues. J was trimmed by 0 bases and V by 3 bases; bases with no gene match: 3. The CDR3 nucleotides read TGTGCCAGTAGTATCAGGACAGGGATGAACACTGAAGCTTTCTTT. Translation gives CASSIRTGMNTEAFF.

V usage is TRBV6-1 and J usage is TRBJ1-5; the D is unclear. Trimming took 7 bases from V and 6 from J, leaving 16 bases between them. The CDR3 extends over 14 amino acids. In germline, CDR1 is MNHNS, CDR2 SASEGT. This CDR3 reads CASTWRGIPQPQHF. The CDR3 DNA sequence: TGTGCCAGCACCTGGAGAGGGATTCCTCAGCCCCAGCATTTT.

This chain uses TRBV9 with TRBJ1-2; unclear D gene. The CDR3 extends over 15 amino acids. Germline V gives CDR1 SGDLS, CDR2 YYNGEE. Trimming took 0 bases from V and 3 from J, leaving 12 bases between them. The CDR3 DNA sequence: TGTGCCAGCAGCGTAGGAGAGTTTCTTCACTATGGCTACACCTTC. Encoded protein: CASSVGEFLHYGYTF.

The chain is built from TRBV14 and TRBJ2-1; no reliable D call. Trimming pared 0 bases from V and 9 bases from J, leaving 9 bases between. Germline lookup yields CDR1 SGHDN and CDR2 FVKESK. There are 13 residues in the CDR3. The CDR3 region has the DNA TGTGCCAGCAGCCAAGATCGGTTTACTGAGCAGTTCTTC. Protein product: CASSQDRFTEQFF.

The V call is TRBV7-2, the J call TRBJ2-1; a possible D gene is TRBD2 (5 bases). Trimming took off 0 bases at V and 14 bases at J, with 20 bases between the two ends. This CDR3 is built from 15 residues. CDR1 is SGHTA and CDR2 is FQGNSA in the germline V gene. The CDR3 region has the DNA TGTGCCAGCAGCTTAGCGGGAGTTAGGTTTGGATCGAAGTTCTTC. Translating gives CASSLAGVRFGSKFF.

This chain joins TRBV19 and TRBJ1-6; TRBD1 agrees at 10 bases. The V gene end was trimmed by 4 bases and the J gene end by 9 bases; junction bases not matched to a gene: 9. Germline V CDR1 and CDR2: LNHDA, SQIVND (reference sequence). The length of the CDR3 is 16 residues. The CDR3 DNA follows: TGTGCCAGTAGTACCTTTCGGACAGGGGGGAGTTCACCCCTCCACTTT. Translating gives CASSTFRTGGSSPLHF.

The chain carries TRBV19 and TRBJ1-1; no reliable D call. Trimming removed 4 bases from V and 5 bases from J, with 20 bases in between. The CDR3 is 16 amino acids. Germline CDR1 and CDR2: LNHDA and SQIVND (reference sequence). CDR3 sequence (DNA): TGTGCCAGTAGTACCCTTCTGTCCCCAGGTGGGACTGAAGCTTTCTTT. Translation: CASSTLLSPGGTEAFF.

The rearrangement links TRBV29-1 to TRBJ1-1; TRBD1 is a possible D gene (5 bases). There are 15 residues in the CDR3. CDR1 and CDR2 (germline): SQVTM, ANQGSEA. The V end lost 6 bases, the J end lost 0 bases, and 17 bases lay between the germline ends. The CDR3 sequence is CSVRATSQVNTEAFF. The CDR3 DNA follows: TGCAGCGTCCGGGCTACTTCACAGGTGAACACTGAAGCTTTCTTT.

The CDR3 here is CASRPGTAFGEKLFF. DNA of the CDR3: TGTGCCAGCAGACCCGGGACAGCTTTTGGGGAAAAACTGTTTTTT. The J gene is TRBJ1-4, the V gene TRBV7-2, with 7 bases matching TRBD1. V lost 6 bases to trimming and J lost 8 bases; unmatched junction nucleotides: 12. The CDR3 spans 15 residues. The germline gives CDR1 SGHTA, CDR2 FQGNSA. Variable domain in full (rest from reference TRBV7-2 and TRBJ1-4): GAGVSQSPSNKVTEKGKDVELRCDPISGHTALYWYRQSLGQGLEFLIYFQGNSAPDKSGLPSDRFSAERTGGSVSTLTIQRTQQEDSAVYLCASRPGTAFGEKLFFGSGTQLSVL.

V and J are TRBV27 and TRBJ1-4, with D tentatively TRBD1 (5 bases). The CDR3 consists of 19 residues. Germline CDR1 MNHEY, CDR2 SMNVEV (reference sequence). V was pared by 6 bases and J by 3 bases, with 26 bases between. In DNA, the CDR3 is TGTGCCAGCAGGCCCGGGGCAGTGACCCCGGCGGGATCTAATGAAAAACTGTTTTTT. Amino acid sequence: CASRPGAVTPAGSNEKLFF.